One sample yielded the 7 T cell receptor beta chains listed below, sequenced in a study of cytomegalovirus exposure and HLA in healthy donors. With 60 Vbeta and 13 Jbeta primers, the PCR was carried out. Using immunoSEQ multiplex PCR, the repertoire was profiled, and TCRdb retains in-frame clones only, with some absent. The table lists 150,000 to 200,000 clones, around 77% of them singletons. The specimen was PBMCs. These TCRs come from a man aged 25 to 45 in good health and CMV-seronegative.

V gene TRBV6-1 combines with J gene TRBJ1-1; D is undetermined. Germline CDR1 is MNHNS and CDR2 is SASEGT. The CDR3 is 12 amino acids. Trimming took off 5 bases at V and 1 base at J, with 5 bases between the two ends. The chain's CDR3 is CASSLKNTEAFF. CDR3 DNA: TGTGCCAGCAGTTTAAAGAACACTGAAGCTTTCTTT.

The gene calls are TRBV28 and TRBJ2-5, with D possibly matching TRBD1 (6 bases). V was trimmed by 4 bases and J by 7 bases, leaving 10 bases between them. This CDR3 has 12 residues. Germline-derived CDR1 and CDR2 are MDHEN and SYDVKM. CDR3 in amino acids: CASSSRGGTQYF. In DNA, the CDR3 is TGTGCCAGCAGTTCCCGAGGGGGGACCCAGTACTTC.

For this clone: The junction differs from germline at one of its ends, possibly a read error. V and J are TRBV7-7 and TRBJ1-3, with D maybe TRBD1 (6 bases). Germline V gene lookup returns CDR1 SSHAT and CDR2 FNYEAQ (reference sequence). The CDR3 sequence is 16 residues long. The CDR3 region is CASSPDSRHSGNTIYF. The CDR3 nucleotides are TGTGCTAGCAGCCCGGACAGCCGGCACTCTGGAAACACCATATATTTT.

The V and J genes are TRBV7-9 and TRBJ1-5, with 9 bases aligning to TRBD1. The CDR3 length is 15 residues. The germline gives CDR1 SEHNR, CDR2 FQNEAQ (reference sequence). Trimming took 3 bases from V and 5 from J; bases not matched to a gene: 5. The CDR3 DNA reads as TGTGCCAGCAGCTTGGGGACAGGGAGCTATCAGCCCCAGCATTTT. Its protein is CASSLGTGSYQPQHF.

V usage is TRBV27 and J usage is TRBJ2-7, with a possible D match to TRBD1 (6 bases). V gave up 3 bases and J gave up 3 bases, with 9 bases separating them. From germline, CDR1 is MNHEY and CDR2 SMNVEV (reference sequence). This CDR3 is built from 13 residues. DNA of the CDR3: TGTGCCAGCAGTTTTTCACAGGGCTACGAGCAGTACTTC. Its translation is CASSFSQGYEQYF.

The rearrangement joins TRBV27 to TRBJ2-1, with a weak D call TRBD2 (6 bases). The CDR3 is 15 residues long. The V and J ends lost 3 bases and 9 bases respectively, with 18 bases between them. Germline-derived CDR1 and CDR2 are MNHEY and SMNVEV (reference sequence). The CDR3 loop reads CASSFLSTGGSEQFF. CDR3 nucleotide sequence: TGTGCCAGCAGTTTCCTGTCAACTGGGGGGTCTGAGCAGTTCTTC.

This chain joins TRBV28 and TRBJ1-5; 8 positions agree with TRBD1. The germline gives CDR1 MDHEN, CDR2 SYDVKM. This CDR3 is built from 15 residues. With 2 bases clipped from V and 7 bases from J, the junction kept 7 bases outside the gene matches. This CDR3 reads CASSLTGQGSQPQHF. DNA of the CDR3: TGTGCCAGCAGTTTAACTGGACAGGGTTCCCAGCCCCAGCATTTT. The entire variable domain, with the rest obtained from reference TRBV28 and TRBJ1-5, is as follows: DVKVTQSSRYLVKRTGEKVFLECVQDMDHENMFWYRQDPGLGLRLIYFSYDVKMKEKGDIPEGYSVSREKKERFSLILESASTNQTSMYLCASSLTGQGSQPQHFGDGTRLSIL.